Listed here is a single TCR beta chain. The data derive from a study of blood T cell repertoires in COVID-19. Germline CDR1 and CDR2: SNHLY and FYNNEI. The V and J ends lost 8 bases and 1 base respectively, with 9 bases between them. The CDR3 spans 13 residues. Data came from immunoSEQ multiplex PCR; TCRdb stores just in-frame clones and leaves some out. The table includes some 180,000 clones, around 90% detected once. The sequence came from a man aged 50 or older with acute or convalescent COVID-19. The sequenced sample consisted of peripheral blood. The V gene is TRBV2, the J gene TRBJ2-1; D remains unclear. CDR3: CASGLSSYNEQFF. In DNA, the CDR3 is TGTGCCAGCGGGCTTTCTTCCTACAATGAGCAGTTCTTC.